This passage covers 5 T cell receptor beta chains from one sample sequenced in a study of vaccination and CD4 T cells after COVID-19. Sample treatment: roughly ten-day PBMC culture with coronavirus spike peptide pools or control peptides (ViraFEST assay). Oncomine TCR Beta short-read sequencing was applied to DNA from cultured CD4+ T cells. Each CDR3 protein is one row after TCRdb ran MiXCR on the PCR reads. This table has some 9,500 distinct CDR3 sequences, roughly 34% appearing once. No antigens are known for them. The specimen was CD4+ T cells from blood, cultured in vitro. These receptors all stem from a human donor who had recovered from COVID-19.

The CDR3: CASSQDPRVYNSPLHF. As DNA, the CDR3 is TGTGCCAGCAGCCAAGACCCCAGGGTATATAATTCACCCCTCCACTTT. This chain joins TRBV3-1 and TRBJ1-6, with D tentatively TRBD1 (5 bases). V shed 0 bases and J shed 4 bases, with 10 bases lying between them. Germline loops: CDR1 LGHDT, CDR2 YNNKEL (reference sequence). CDR3 length equals 16 residues.

This clonotype appeared a few times. This chain links TRBV24-1 with TRBJ2-5, with D possibly being TRBD2 (6 bases). V was pared by 2 bases and J by 3 bases, with 12 bases between. CDR1 and CDR2 from the germline V gene are KGHDR and SFDVKD. This CDR3 is 15 amino acids long. CDR3 sequence: CATSDSREREETQYF. The CDR3 coding sequence is TGTGCCACCAGTGATTCCAGGGAGCGGGAAGAGACCCAGTACTTC.

The genes are TRBV5-1 and TRBJ2-3, with no clear D. From germline, CDR1 is SGHRS and CDR2 YFSETQ. CDR3 length: 13 residues. Trimming took 0 bases from V and 7 from J, leaving 9 bases between them. The CDR3 nucleotides read TGCGCCAGCAGCTTGGAACAGACTTATACGCAGTATTTT. It codes for CASSLEQTYTQYF.

The V call is TRBV30, the J call TRBJ1-2, with D perhaps TRBD1 (5 bases). CDR3 length: 10 residues. Per the germline V gene, CDR1 is GTSNPN and CDR2 is SVGIG (reference sequence). The V end lost 7 bases, the J end lost 7 bases, and 10 bases lay between the germline ends. CDR3 loop: CAYRGAGYTF. As DNA, the CDR3 is TGTGCCTACCGTGGGGCTGGCTACACCTTC.

This clonotype has a handful of counts. The rearrangement uses TRBV21-1 and TRBJ2-7. TRBV21-1 is noted as a pseudogene. The CDR3 is 13 amino acids. CDR3 amino acids: CASSKGAGYEQYF. The CDR3 region has the DNA TGTGCCAGCAGCAAAGGGGCAGGCTACGAGCAGTACTTC.